This T cell receptor beta chain was profiled in a study of CD8 T cells in Susac syndrome. Study conclusions and caveats: In its TCR sequencing and HLA analysis, the study acknowledged that the number of individuals was relatively small.

Germline V gene sequence: CDR1 MNHEY, CDR2 SMNVEV (reference sequence). V was trimmed by 6 bases and J by 4 bases, leaving 15 bases between them. CDR3 length: 15 amino acids. When the RNA was reverse transcribed, random hexamers were used with an input of about 0.45 to 1 ug. Coverage of TCR beta CDR3 amplification by immunoSEQ multiplex PCR extended to 54 Vbeta and 13 Jbeta. Each CDR3 protein is one row after TCRdb ran MiXCR on the immunoSEQ multiplex PCR reads. The sample contains around 300,000 distinct CDR3 sequences, about 88% of which appear only once. A note on this clonotype: Its antigen remains unidentified.

It was treatment-naive patients with stable or active relapsing-remitting disease who made up the multiple sclerosis controls. Input material: CD8+ T cells from PBMCs. The chain is built from TRBV27 and TRBJ2-2; TRBD1 is a possible D gene (6 bases). The TCR was taken from a human donor with multiple sclerosis. The CDR3 DNA sequence: TGTGCCAGCAGCTCAGGGGTGAGCGTCACCGGGGAGCTGTTTTTT. As protein: CASSSGVSVTGELFF.